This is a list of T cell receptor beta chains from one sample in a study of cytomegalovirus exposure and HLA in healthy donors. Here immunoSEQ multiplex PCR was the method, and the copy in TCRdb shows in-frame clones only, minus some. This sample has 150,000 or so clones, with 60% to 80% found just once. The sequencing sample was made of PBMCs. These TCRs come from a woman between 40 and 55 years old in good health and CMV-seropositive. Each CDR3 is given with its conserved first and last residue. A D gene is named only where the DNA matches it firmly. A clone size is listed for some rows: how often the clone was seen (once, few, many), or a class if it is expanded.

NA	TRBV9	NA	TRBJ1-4	TGTGCCAGCAGCGCACGGGGAAGGGGAGGCCTGGAAAAACTGTTTTTT	CASSARGRGGLEKLFF
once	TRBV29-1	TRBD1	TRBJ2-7	TGCAGCGTTGTGAGATCGGGACAGGGCTACGAGCAGTACTTC	CSVVRSGQGYEQYF
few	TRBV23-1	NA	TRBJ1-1	TGCGCCAGCAGTCAATACGCCGGTCTAGGAAACACTGAAGCTTTCTTT	CASSQYAGLGNTEAFF
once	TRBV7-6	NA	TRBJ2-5	TGTGCCAGCAGCTTAGACAGGAACCAAGAGACCCAGTACTTC	CASSLDRNQETQYF
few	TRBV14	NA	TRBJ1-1	TGTGCCAGCAGCCGGCAGGCGAACACTGAAGCTTTCTTT	CASSRQANTEAFF
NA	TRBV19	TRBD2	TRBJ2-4	TGTGCCAGTTCTCCGGGGACTAGCGGAAAAAACATTCAGTACTTC	CASSPGTSGKNIQYF
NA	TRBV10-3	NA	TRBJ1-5	TGTGCCATCAGTCAGGATAATCAGCCCCAGCATTTT	CAISQDNQPQHF
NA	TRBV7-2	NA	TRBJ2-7	TGTGCCAGCAGCACCCACTCCCCCTCCGGGTGGGACTTC	CASSTHSPSGWDF
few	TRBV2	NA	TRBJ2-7	TGTGCCAGCAGCGAAGACACATACGAGCAGTACTTC	CASSEDTYEQYF
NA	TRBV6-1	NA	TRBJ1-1	TGTGCCAGCGCCGCACTCCGGGACTCGAACACTGAAGCTTTCTTT	CASAALRDSNTEAFF
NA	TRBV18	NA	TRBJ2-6	TGTGCCAGCTCACCAATTATCGGACAGCTCCTTGGTTCTGGGGCCAACGTCCTGACTTTC	CASSPIIGQLLGSGANVLTF
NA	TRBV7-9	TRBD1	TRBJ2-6	TGTGCCTGCAGCCTGGACAGGGGGCTTACTGGGGCCAACGTCCTGACTTTC	CACSLDRGLTGANVLTF
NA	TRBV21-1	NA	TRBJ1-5	TGTGCCAGCAGCAAAGCACCGACGACAGGGGGCCGGCAGCCCCAGCATTTT	CASSKAPTTGGRQPQHF
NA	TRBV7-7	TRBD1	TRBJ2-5	TGTGCTAGCAGCTTAGGTGGACAGGGGAGTCTCCCTTACTTC	CASSLGGQGSLPYF
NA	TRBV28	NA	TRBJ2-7	TGTGCCAGCAGTTTATACAGACAAGACTACGAGCAGTACTTC	CASSLYRQDYEQYF
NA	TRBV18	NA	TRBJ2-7	TGTGCCAGCTCACCCCGAACGACAGACGAGCAGTATTTC	CASSPRTTDEQYF
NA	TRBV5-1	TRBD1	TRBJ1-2	TGCGCCAGCAGCGCACAGGGGCTCTACTACACCTTC	CASSAQGLYYTF
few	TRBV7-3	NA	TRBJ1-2	TGTGCCAGCAGCCCACAGGTGGGGGCCGGCTATGGCTACACCTTC	CASSPQVGAGYGYTF
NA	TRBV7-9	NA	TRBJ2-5	TGTGCCAGCAGCTTAGTTCTGGGAGGAGAGACCCAGTACTTC	CASSLVLGGETQYF
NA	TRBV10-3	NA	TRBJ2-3	TGTGCCATCAGCCTGGGGGCCCCCATCACAGATACGCAGTATTTT	CAISLGAPITDTQYF
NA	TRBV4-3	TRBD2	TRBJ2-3	TGCGCCAGCAGCCAAGAGGTCCCAGCGGGAGGCCTCAGCACAGATACGCAGTATTTT	CASSQEVPAGGLSTDTQYF
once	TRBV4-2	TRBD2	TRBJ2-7	TGTGCCAGCAGCCAAGGGGGCGGGAGGCCCTACGAGCAGTACTTC	CASSQGGGRPYEQYF
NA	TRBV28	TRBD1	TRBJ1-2	TGTGCCAGCAGATATTGGGACAGGCCGAACTATGGCTACACCTTC	CASRYWDRPNYGYTF
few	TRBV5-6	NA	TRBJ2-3	TGTGCCAGCAGCTTGAGCGATACTAGCACAGATACGCAGTATTTT	CASSLSDTSTDTQYF
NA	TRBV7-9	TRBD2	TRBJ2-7	TGTGCCAGCACCCTCGGGGGGGGGTCCTACGAGCAGTACTTC	CASTLGGGSYEQYF
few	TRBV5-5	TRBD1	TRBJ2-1	TGTGCCAGCAGCTTGGCGCCAGGGGGATACAATGAGCAGTTCTTC	CASSLAPGGYNEQFF
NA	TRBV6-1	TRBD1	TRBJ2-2	TGTGCCAGCAGATCGTACGAGGGACAGGGACGGCTGTTTTTT	CASRSYEGQGRLFF
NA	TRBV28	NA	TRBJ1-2	TGTGCCAGCAGTTTAACCGGACAAGTGGACTATGGCTACACCTTC	CASSLTGQVDYGYTF
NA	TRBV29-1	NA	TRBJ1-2	TGCAGCGTTGAATGGGGGGATGGCTATGGCTACACCTTC	CSVEWGDGYGYTF
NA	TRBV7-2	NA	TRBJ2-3	TGTGCCAGCAGCTTAGCGCTAGCTGGCACAGATACGCAGTATTTT	CASSLALAGTDTQYF